The entry below describes one TCR beta chain. Antigen: not known. This specimen belongs to a study of post-analysis software for immune sequencing data. Study-wide background: Clinical courses comprised relapsing-remitting, secondary progressive and progressive-relapsing multiple sclerosis.

Every TCR beta cDNA library bore unique molecular identifiers. Out of 1 to 10 million T cells, a few hundred thousand cDNA molecules were generated. TCRdb analysed the PCR reads with MiXCR anew, one entry per CDR3 protein. Of about half a million distinct CDR3 sequences listed, 30% to 40% are singletons. General observations from the study: Samples made in the same batch grouped tightly together by F measure. When patients were compared with controls, 4 or 5 TRBV segments were more frequent, TRBV5-6, TRBV5-1 and TRBV20-1 among them. Relative to controls, patients with multiple sclerosis showed significantly lower normalized Chao1 diversity.

The CDR3 has 13 amino acids. Trimming took off 7 bases at V and 4 bases at J, with 13 bases between the two ends. Germline assignment: CDR1 SNHLY and CDR2 FYNNEI. Sequencing was done on a sample of blood. The receptor was derived from a girl aged 2-17 years with multiple sclerosis. This chain links TRBV2 with TRBJ2-5, with a weak D call TRBD2 (5 bases). The CDR3 loop reads CASNGLLGETQYF. In DNA form, the CDR3 reads TGTGCCAGCAATGGACTCCTGGGAGAGACCCAGTACTTC.